These T cell receptor beta chains were read from a single sample in a study of shared clonotypes between healthy human individuals. Measured with immunoSEQ multiplex PCR; TCRdb has only the in-frame clones, and not every one. Counted here are fewer than 400,000 clones, about 74% occurring once; the ten biggest clones make up 10% to 13%. Sequenced material: memory CD4+ T cells sorted from blood. These receptors were obtained from a man younger than 40 in good health. Each CDR3 is given with its conserved first and last residue. A D gene is named only where the DNA matches it firmly. The size of a clone is reported for some rows only, either as once, few or many, or as a class for expanded clones.

v_call	j_call	clone_size	d_call	cdr3_nt	cdr3_aa
TRBV5-5	TRBJ2-7	-	-	TGTGCCAGCAGCTTCAGGACCCTGGGCACCTCCGAGCAGTACTTC	CASSFRTLGTSEQYF
TRBV15	TRBJ2-3	-	TRBD2	TGTGCCACCAGCAGGGGAGTAGCGGGATTCACAGATACGCAGTATTTT	CATSRGVAGFTDTQYF
TRBV19	TRBJ2-4	-	TRBD2	TGTGCCAGTAGTCCCCTGACTAGCGGGTTAACAGATGGCGCCAAAAACATTCAGTACTTC	CASSPLTSGLTDGAKNIQYF
TRBV30	TRBJ1-5	-	-	TGTGCCTGGAGTCCGGTCCAAAGGGTTGGGCAGCCCCAGCATTTT	CAWSPVQRVGQPQHF
TRBV7-9	TRBJ2-1	-	-	TGTGCCAGCAGACTAATTACAGGGATTGAGCAGTTCTTC	CASRLITGIEQFF
TRBV5-1	TRBJ2-7	-	-	TGCGCCAGCCCGGAGGAGGGGGCGACCTACGAGCAGTACTTC	CASPEEGATYEQYF
TRBV18	TRBJ2-1	-	-	TGTGCCAGCTCACCTGCGTCAGAGGACGAGCAGTTCTTC	CASSPASEDEQFF
TRBV7-6	TRBJ2-1	-	TRBD2	TGTGCCAGCAGCTCCCTGGTGGCGGGAGGAAACAATGAGCAGTTCTTC	CASSSLVAGGNNEQFF
TRBV10-2	TRBJ2-5	few	-	TGCGCCAGCAGTGGGGGTTTTGGCAGTAATCAAGAGACCCAGTACTTC	CASSGGFGSNQETQYF
TRBV18	TRBJ1-1	-	-	TGTGCCAGCTCACGAGGTGGATTAAACACTGAAGCTTTCTTT	CASSRGGLNTEAFF
TRBV15	TRBJ2-3	-	TRBD2	TGTGCCACCAGCAGAGATGGTAGAACTAGCGGGAGCGGGGGTGGAGATACGCAGTATTTT	CATSRDGRTSGSGGGDTQYF
TRBV5-1	TRBJ2-1	-	-	TGCGCCAGCAGGTGGGAGTCATACAATGAGCAGTTCTTC	CASRWESYNEQFF
TRBV27	TRBJ2-7	-	TRBD1	TGTGCCAGCAGTTTATTACAGGGGGGACCCTACGAGCAGTACTTC	CASSLLQGGPYEQYF
TRBV5-1	TRBJ2-5	-	-	TGCGCCAGCAGTCCTGGTTGGGGGACCCAAGAGACCCAGTACTTC	CASSPGWGTQETQYF
TRBV6-5	TRBJ2-2	-	-	TGTGCCAGCAGTCACCGAGCGGTATCCGGGGAGCTGTTTTTT	CASSHRAVSGELFF
TRBV6-5	TRBJ1-1	-	-	TGTGCCAGCAGTTACACTTCCGGACAGACTGAAGCTTTCTTT	CASSYTSGQTEAFF
TRBV2	TRBJ1-3	-	-	TGTGCCAGCAACTTACAGGGATCTGGAAACACCATATATTTT	CASNLQGSGNTIYF
TRBV11-2	TRBJ2-4	-	-	TGTGCCAGCAGCCAGACAGGTGGCAAAAACATTCAGTACTTC	CASSQTGGKNIQYF
TRBV7-2	TRBJ1-1	-	-	TGTGCCAGCAGCTTAGAGGCGCCAGCACAGGGAGAAGCTTTCTTT	CASSLEAPAQGEAFF
TRBV5-6	TRBJ1-5	-	TRBD1	TGTGCCAGCAGCCTTCGCGGGGCAGGGGGCGTTCATCAGCCCCAGCATTTT	CASSLRGAGGVHQPQHF
TRBV9	TRBJ2-7	-	-	TGTGCCAGCAGCGTCGGACTGGCGGGCTCGGGTAACTACGAGCAGTACTTC	CASSVGLAGSGNYEQYF
TRBV4-3	TRBJ1-4	once	-	TGCGCCAGCAGCCAAGCCCAAGATGAAAAACTGTTTTTT	CASSQAQDEKLFF
TRBV6-5	TRBJ2-7	-	TRBD1	TGTGCCAGCAGTCCCGGGGACAGGTTTGTCCACGAGCAGTACTTC	CASSPGDRFVHEQYF
TRBV7-4	TRBJ1-5	once	-	TGTGCCAGCAGCTCTACAGGGTTAGGCCAGCCCCAGCATTTT	CASSSTGLGQPQHF
TRBV29-1	TRBJ2-1	-	-	TGCAGCGTTGGCAGTTCAACAATAGGAGAGCAGTTCTTC	CSVGSSTIGEQFF
TRBV5-3	TRBJ2-5	-	-	TGTGCCAGAAGCCAACCGACAGAGCAAGAGACCCAGTACTTC	CARSQPTEQETQYF
TRBV21-1	TRBJ1-1	-	-	TGTGCCAGCAGCTCAACATCGGACAGGGAGGCGAACACTGAAGCTTTCTTT	CASSSTSDREANTEAFF
TRBV2	TRBJ1-5	-	-	TGTGCCAGCAGTCCCGACAGTCGCAATCAGCCCCAGCATTTT	CASSPDSRNQPQHF
TRBV28	TRBJ1-1	-	-	TGTGCCAGCACGGGTGAGGTTAACACTGAAGCTTTCTTT	CASTGEVNTEAFF
TRBV6-1	TRBJ2-7	few	TRBD2	TGTGCCAGCAGTGTTTCGACTAGCGGATCCTACGAGCAGTACTTC	CASSVSTSGSYEQYF
TRBV2	TRBJ2-7	few	-	TGTGCCAGCAGTTCTGCGACAGGCTCCTACGAGCAGTACTTC	CASSSATGSYEQYF
TRBV6-5	TRBJ2-2	once	-	TGTGCCAGCAGTTACGGAGGGGGATCAAGCGGGGAGCTGTTTTTT	CASSYGGGSSGELFF
TRBV6-6	TRBJ2-7	-	TRBD2	TGTGCCAGCAGCGAAGGGCTAGCGGGGCCCAATTACTTC	CASSEGLAGPNYF
TRBV5-4	TRBJ1-6	-	-	TGTGCCAGCAGCTTGGTTAGGGATAATTCACCCCTCCACTTT	CASSLVRDNSPLHF
TRBV14	TRBJ1-1	once	-	TGTGCCAGCAGCCAAGTCTTCCCTGAAGCTTTCTTT	CASSQVFPEAFF
TRBV20-1	TRBJ1-5	-	-	TGCAGTGCTACAGGGAATCAGCCCCAGCATTTT	CSATGNQPQHF
TRBV5-6	TRBJ2-3	once	-	TGTGCCAGCAGCCGGACCCTTTTGACGGGATCGCACACAGATACGCAGTATTTT	CASSRTLLTGSHTDTQYF
TRBV28	TRBJ2-7	-	-	TGTGCCAGCAGTTTATACACGGACTCCTACGAGCAGTACTTC	CASSLYTDSYEQYF
TRBV5-5	TRBJ1-2	-	TRBD1	TGTGCCAGCAGCATAAGCCGCGGGACAGGGATTGACTATGGCTACACCTTC	CASSISRGTGIDYGYTF
TRBV9	TRBJ2-7	-	-	TGTGCCAGCAGCGTGGCCGGGACATACACCTACGAGCAGTACTTC	CASSVAGTYTYEQYF
TRBV28	TRBJ2-5	-	-	TGTGCCAGCAGTTTCGGGGGACAGACCCAGTACTTC	CASSFGGQTQYF
TRBV13	TRBJ2-2	-	TRBD1	TGTGCCAGCAGCTTAGGTCTGGGACAGATCAACACCGGGGAGCTGTTTTTT	CASSLGLGQINTGELFF
TRBV5-1	TRBJ2-3	-	-	TGCGCCAGCAGCTCGAAGGGGGTCGGAAACACAGATACGCAGTATTTT	CASSSKGVGNTDTQYF